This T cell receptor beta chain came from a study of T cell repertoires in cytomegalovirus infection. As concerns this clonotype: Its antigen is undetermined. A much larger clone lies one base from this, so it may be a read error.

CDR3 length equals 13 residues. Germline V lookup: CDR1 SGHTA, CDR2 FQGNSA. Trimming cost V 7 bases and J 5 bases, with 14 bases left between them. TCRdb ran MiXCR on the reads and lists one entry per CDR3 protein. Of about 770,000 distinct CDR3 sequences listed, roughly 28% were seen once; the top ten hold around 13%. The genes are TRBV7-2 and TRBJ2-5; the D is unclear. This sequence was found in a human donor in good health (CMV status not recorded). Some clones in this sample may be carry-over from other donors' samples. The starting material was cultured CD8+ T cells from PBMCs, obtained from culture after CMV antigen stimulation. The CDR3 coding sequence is TGTGCCAGCAACCCCGACATGCTGGAGACCCAGTACTTC. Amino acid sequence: CASNPDMLETQYF.